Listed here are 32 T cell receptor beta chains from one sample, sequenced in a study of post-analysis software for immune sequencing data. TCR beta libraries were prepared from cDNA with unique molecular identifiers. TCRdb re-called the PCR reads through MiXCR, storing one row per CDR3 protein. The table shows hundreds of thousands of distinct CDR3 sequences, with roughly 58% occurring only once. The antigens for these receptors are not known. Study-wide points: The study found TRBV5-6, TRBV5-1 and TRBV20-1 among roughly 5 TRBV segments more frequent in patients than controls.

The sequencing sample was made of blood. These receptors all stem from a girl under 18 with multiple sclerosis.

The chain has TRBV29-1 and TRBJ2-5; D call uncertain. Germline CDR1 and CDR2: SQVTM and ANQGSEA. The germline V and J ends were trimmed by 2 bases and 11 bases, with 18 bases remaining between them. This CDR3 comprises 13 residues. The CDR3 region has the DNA TGCAGCGTTGAACCGCGCCTGCGAAATGAGCAGTACTTC. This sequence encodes CSVEPRLRNEQYF.

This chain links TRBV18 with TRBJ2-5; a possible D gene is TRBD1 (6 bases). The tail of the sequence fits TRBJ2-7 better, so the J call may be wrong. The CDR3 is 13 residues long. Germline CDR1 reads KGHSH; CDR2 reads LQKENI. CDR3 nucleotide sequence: TGTGCCAGCTCACCTCAAACAGGGTTCGAGCAGTACTTC. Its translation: CASSPQTGFEQYF.

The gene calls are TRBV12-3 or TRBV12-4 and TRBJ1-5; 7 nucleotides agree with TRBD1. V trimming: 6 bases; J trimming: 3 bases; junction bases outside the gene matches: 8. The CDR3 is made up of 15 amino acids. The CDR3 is CASSRQTGNNQPQHF. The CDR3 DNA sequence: TGTGCCAGCAGCCGGCAGACAGGGAACAATCAGCCCCAGCATTTT.

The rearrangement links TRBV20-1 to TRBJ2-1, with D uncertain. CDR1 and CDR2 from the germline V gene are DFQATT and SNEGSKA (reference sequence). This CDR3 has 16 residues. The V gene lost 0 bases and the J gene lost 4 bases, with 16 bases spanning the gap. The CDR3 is CSARDPPGWGYNEQFF. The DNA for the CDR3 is TGCAGTGCTAGAGATCCCCCGGGTTGGGGATACAATGAGCAGTTCTTC.

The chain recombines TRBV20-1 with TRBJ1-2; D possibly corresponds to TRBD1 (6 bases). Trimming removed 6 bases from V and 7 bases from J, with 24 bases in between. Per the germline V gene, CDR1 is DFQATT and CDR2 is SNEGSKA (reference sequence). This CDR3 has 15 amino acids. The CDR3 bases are TGCAGTGCGGTTGATGGGGGGCAGGCAAGAGGTGGCTACACCTTC. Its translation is CSAVDGGQARGGYTF.

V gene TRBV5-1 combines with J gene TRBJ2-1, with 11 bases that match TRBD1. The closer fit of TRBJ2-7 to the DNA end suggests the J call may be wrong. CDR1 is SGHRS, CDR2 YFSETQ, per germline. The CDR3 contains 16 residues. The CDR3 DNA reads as TGCGCCAGCAGCCTGGGAGGACAGGGGGCTGGCAATGAGCAGTACTTC. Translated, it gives CASSLGGQGAGNEQYF.

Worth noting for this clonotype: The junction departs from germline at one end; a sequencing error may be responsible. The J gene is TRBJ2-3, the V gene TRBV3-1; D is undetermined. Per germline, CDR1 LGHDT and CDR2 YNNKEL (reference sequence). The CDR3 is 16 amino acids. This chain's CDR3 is CACSHHRVVSTDTQYF. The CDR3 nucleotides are TGTGCCTGCAGCCACCACCGAGTGGTAAGCACAGATACGCAGTATTTT.

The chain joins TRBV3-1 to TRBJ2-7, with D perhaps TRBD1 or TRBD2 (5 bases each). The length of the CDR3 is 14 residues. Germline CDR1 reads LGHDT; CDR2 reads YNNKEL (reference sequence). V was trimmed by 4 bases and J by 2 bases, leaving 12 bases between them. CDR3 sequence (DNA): TGTGCCAGCAGCCCACTCGTGGGGGCCTACGAGCAGTACTTC. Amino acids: CASSPLVGAYEQYF.

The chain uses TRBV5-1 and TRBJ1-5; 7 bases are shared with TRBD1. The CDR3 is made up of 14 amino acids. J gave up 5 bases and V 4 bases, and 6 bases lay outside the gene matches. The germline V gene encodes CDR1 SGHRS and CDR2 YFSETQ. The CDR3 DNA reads TGCGCCAGCAGCCTCGAGGGGGCGGATCAGCCCCAGCATTTT. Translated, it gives CASSLEGADQPQHF.

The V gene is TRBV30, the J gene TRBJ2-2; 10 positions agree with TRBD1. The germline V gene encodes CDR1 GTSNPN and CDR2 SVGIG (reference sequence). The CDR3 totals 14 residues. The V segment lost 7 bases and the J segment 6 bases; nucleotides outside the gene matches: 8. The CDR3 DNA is TGTGCCTCCTCGTCGGGACAGGGGCCCGGGGAGCTGTTTTTT. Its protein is CASSSGQGPGELFF.

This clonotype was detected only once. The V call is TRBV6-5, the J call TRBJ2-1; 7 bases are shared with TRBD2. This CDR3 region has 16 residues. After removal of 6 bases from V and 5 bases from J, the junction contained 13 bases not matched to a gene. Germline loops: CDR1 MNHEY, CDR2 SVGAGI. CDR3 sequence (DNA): TGTGCCAGCAGACCATTAGCGGGTTCAAATGACAATGAGCAGTTCTTC. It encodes CASRPLAGSNDNEQFF.

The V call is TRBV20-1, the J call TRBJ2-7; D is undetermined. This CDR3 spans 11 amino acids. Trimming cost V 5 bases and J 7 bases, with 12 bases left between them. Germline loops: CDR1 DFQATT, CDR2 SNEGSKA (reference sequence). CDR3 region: CSAPFGNEQYF. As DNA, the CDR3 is TGCAGTGCTCCCTTTGGCAATGAGCAGTACTTC.

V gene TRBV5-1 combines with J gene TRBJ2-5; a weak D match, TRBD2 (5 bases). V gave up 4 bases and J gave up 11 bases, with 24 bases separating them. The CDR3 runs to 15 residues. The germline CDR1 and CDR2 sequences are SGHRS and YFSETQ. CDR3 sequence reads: CASSAVRELKNEQYF. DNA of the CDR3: TGCGCCAGCAGCGCCGTTAGGGAGTTGAAGAATGAGCAGTACTTC.

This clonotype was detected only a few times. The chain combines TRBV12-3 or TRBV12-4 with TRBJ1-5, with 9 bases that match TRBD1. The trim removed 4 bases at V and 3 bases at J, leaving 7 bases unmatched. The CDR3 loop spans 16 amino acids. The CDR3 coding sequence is TGTGCCAGCAGTTCTCCCGGGACAGGGAACAATCAGCCCCAGCATTTT. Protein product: CASSSPGTGNNQPQHF.

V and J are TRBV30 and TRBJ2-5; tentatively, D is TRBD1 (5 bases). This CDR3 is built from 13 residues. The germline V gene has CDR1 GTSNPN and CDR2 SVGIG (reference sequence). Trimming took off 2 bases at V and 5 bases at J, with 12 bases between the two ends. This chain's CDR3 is CAWSSGFTETQYF. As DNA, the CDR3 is TGTGCCTGGAGTTCAGGGTTTACGGAGACCCAGTACTTC.

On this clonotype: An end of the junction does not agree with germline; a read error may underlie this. The CDR3 nucleotides are TGTACCAGCGGCCGTGGCAGGGGGAACTCTGGGGCCAACGTCCTGACTTTC. As protein: CTSGRGRGNSGANVLTF. V is TRBV27 and J is TRBJ2-6, with TRBD1 matching 7 bases. The CDR3 runs 17 residues. Germline V CDR1 and CDR2: MNHEY, SMNVEV (reference sequence).

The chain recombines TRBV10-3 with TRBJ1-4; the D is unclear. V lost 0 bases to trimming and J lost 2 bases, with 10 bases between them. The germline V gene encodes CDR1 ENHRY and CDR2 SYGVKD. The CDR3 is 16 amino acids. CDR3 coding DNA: TGTGCCATCAGTGAGTCGAAGGCCCCCACTAATGAAAAACTGTTTTTT. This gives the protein CAISESKAPTNEKLFF.

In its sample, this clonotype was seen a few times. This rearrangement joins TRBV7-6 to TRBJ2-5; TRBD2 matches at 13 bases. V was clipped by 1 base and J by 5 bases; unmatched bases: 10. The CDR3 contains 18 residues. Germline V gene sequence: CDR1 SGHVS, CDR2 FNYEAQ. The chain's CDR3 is CASSLVGTSGATGETQYF. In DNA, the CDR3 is TGTGCCAGCAGCTTAGTAGGGACTAGCGGGGCCACCGGGGAGACCCAGTACTTC. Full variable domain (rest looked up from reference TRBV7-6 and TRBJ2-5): GAGVSQSPRYKVTKRGQDVALRCDPISGHVSLYWYRQALGQGPEFLTYFNYEAQQDKSGLPNDRFSAERPEGSISTLTIQRTEQRDSAMYRCASSLVGTSGATGETQYFGPGTRLLVL.

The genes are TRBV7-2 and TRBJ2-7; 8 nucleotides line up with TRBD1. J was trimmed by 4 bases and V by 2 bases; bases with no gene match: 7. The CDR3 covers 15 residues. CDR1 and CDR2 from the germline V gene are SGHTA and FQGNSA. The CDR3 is CASSLSFGQGYEQYF. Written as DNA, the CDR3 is TGTGCCAGCAGCTTATCCTTCGGACAGGGATACGAGCAGTACTTC.

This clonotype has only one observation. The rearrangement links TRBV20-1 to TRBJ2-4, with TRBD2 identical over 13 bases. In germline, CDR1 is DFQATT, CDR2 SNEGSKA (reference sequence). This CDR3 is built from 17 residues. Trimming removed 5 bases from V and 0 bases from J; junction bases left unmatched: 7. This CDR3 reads CSAHGLAGAPAKNIQYF. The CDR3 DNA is TGCAGTGCTCATGGACTAGCGGGGGCTCCAGCCAAAAACATTCAGTACTTC.

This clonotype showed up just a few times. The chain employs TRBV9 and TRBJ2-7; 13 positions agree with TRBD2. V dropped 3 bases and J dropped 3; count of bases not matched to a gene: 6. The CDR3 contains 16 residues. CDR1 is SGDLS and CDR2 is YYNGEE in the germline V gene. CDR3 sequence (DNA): TGTGCCAGCAGCGGAGGGACTAGCGGGGCATACTACGAGCAGTACTTC. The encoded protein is CASSGGTSGAYYEQYF.

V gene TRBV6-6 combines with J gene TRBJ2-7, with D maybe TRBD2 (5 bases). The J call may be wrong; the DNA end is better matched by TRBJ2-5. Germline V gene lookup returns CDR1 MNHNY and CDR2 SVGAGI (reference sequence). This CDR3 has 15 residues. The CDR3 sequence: CASLRASSPGETQYF. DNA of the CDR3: TGTGCCAGCCTAAGGGCCTCTTCTCCGGGGGAGACCCAGTACTTC.

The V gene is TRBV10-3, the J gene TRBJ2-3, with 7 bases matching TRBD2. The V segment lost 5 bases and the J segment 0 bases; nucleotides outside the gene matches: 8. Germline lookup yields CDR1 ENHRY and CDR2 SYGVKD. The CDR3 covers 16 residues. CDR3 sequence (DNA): TGTGCCATCAGTTCGCGGGGAGGGGCTAGCACAGATACGCAGTATTTT. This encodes CAISSRGGASTDTQYF.

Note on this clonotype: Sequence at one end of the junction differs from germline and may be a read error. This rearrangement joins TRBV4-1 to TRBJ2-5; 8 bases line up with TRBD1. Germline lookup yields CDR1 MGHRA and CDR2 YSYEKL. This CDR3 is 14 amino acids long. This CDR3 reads CACSQPGGRETQYF. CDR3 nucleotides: TGCGCCTGCAGCCAACCAGGGGGCCGGGAGACCCAGTACTTC.

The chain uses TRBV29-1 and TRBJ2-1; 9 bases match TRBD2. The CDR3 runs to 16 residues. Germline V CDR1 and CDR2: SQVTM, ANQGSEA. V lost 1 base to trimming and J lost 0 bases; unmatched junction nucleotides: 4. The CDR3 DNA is TGCAGCGTTGAAGGAGGCGGGAGGGCCTCCTACAATGAGCAGTTCTTC. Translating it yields CSVEGGGRASYNEQFF.

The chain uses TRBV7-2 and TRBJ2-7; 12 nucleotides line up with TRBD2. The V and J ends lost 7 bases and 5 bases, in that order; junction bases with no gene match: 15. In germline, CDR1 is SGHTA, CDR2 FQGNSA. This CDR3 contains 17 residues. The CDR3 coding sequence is TGTGCCAGCACTCCCCAGAGGGGGACTAGCGGGTATAACGAGCAGTACTTC. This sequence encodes CASTPQRGTSGYNEQYF.

As DNA, the CDR3 is TGCGCCAGCTCCGGACTGCGAACCTACGAGCAGTACTTC. This encodes CASSGLRTYEQYF. This chain joins TRBV5-1 and TRBJ2-7, with D tentatively TRBD2 (5 bases). CDR3 length: 13 residues. V was cut by 7 bases and J by 2 bases, with 13 bases left in between. Germline CDR1 and CDR2: SGHRS and YFSETQ.

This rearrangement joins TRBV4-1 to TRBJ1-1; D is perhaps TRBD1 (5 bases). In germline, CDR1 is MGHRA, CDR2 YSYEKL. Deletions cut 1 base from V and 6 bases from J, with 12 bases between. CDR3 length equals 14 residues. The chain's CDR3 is CASSQVTETPEAFF. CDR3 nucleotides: TGCGCCAGCAGCCAAGTGACAGAAACCCCTGAAGCTTTCTTT.

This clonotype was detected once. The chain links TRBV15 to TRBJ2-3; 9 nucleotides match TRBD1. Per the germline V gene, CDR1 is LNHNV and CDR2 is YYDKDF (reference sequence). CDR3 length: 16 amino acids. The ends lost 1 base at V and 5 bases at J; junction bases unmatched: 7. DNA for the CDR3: TGTGCCACCAGCAGAGTCGATACAGGGGGCCTAGATACGCAGTATTTT. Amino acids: CATSRVDTGGLDTQYF.

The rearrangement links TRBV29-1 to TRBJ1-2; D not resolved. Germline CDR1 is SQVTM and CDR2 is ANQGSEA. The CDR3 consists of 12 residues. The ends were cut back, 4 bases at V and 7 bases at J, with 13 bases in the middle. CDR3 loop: CSVVAGRPGYTF. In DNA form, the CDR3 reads TGCAGCGTTGTTGCGGGGAGGCCTGGCTACACCTTC.

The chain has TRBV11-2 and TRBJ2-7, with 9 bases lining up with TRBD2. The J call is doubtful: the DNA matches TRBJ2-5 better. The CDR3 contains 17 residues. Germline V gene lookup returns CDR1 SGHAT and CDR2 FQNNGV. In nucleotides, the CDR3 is TGTGCCAGCAGAGAATCTCCGGGACTAGCCGGGTCGGAGACCCAGTACTTC. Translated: CASRESPGLAGSETQYF.

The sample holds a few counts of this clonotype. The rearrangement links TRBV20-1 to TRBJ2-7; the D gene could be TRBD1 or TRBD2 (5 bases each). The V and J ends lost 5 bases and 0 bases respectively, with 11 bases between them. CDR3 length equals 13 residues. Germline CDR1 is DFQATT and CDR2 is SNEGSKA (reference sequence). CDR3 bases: TGCAGTGCTCGGGACCTGGGCTCCTACGAGCAGTACTTC. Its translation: CSARDLGSYEQYF.